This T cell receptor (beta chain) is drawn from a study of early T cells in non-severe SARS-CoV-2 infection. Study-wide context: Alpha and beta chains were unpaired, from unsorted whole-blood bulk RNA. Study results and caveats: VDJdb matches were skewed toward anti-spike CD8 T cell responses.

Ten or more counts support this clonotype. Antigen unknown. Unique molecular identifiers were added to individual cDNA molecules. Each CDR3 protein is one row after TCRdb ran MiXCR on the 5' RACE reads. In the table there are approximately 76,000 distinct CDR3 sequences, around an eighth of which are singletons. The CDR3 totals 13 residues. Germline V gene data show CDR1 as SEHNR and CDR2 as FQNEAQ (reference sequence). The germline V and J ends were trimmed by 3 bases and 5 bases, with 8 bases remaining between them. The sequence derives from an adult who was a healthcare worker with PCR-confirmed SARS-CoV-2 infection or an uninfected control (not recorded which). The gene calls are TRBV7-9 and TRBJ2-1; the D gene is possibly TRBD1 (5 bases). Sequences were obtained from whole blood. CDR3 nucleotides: TGTGCCAGCAGCTTTCGACAGAACAATGAGCAGTTCTTC. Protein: CASSFRQNNEQFF.